Each of the 12 T cell receptor beta chains below was sequenced from the same sample in a study of T cells in localized non-small cell lung cancer. Assay used: immunoSEQ multiplex PCR; TCRdb lists only in-frame clones, some missing. The sample has about 52,000 clones, approximately 86% seen once; the top ten hold roughly a sixth. The source was PBMCs, collected before any cancer treatment. The receptors here all came from a female donor with stage II lung adenocarcinoma.

The DNA for the CDR3 is TGTGCCAGCAGTGTCTTGGGGGCTTCTGAAGCTTTCTTT. Its protein product is CASSVLGASEAFF. The chain employs TRBV2 and TRBJ1-1, with D perhaps matching TRBD1 (6 bases). Germline values: CDR1 SNHLY, CDR2 FYNNEI. Trimming shortened V by 4 bases and J by 6 bases, and 12 bases separated the two germline ends. The CDR3 spans 13 residues. The full variable domain, rest sourced from reference TRBV2 and TRBJ1-1, is EPEVTQTPSHQVTQMGQEVILRCVPISNHLYFYWYRQILGQKVEFLVSFYNNEISEKSEIFDDQFSVERPDGSNFTLKIRSTKLEDSAMYFCASSVLGASEAFFGQGTRLTVV.

V and J are TRBV11-2 and TRBJ2-3, with 8 bases aligning to TRBD2. The CDR3 covers 18 residues. The J segment lost 0 bases and the V segment lost 0 bases, leaving 8 bases of the junction unmatched. Germline V gene lookup returns CDR1 SGHAT and CDR2 FQNNGV. Written as DNA, the CDR3 is TGTGCCAGCAGCTTAGATCTGGCTAGCGGGCTGAGCACAGATACGCAGTATTTT. As protein: CASSLDLASGLSTDTQYF.

The rearrangement joins TRBV12-1 to TRBJ2-5; the table gives TRBD2 as D, unverified against the DNA. TRBV12-1 is shown as a pseudogene. CDR3 length: 17 residues. The CDR3 is CASSSWTSGAPQETQYF. The CDR3 bases are TGTGCCAGCAGCTCTTGGACTAGCGGGGCCCCCCAAGAGACCCAGTACTTC.

The chain recombines TRBV10-3 with TRBJ1-3; TRBD1 agrees at 9 bases. The V segment lost 6 bases and the J segment 6 bases; nucleotides outside the gene matches: 6. CDR3 length: 14 residues. The germline gives CDR1 ENHRY, CDR2 SYGVKD. The CDR3 reads CAIRGGQGSNTIYF. The CDR3 DNA sequence: TGTGCCATCAGGGGGGGACAGGGATCAAACACCATATATTTT.

The V gene is TRBV28, the J gene TRBJ2-4; 12 bases match TRBD1. Germline CDR1 MDHEN, CDR2 SYDVKM. Germline trimming cut 5 bases from V and 1 base from J; bases unmatched to any gene: 12. The CDR3 is 19 residues long. This CDR3 reads CASSTPRDRGRLAKNIQYF. The CDR3 DNA reads as TGTGCCAGCAGTACCCCCCGGGACAGGGGGCGTTTGGCCAAAAACATTCAGTACTTC.

The sample holds one count of this clone. The chain couples TRBV19 to TRBJ1-5, with D hard to call. There are 16 residues in the CDR3. Trimming pared 7 bases from V and 0 bases from J, leaving 16 bases between. Germline V gives CDR1 LNHDA, CDR2 SQIVND (reference sequence). Written as DNA, the CDR3 is TGTGCCAGTACCGGGGTCGCGGACTTTAGCAATCAGCCCCAGCATTTT. This sequence encodes CASTGVADFSNQPQHF.

The table lists this clone with a count of one. The chain links TRBV9 to TRBJ2-7, with a weak D call TRBD2 (6 bases). Per germline, CDR1 SGDLS and CDR2 YYNGEE. The CDR3 is made up of 16 amino acids. V was clipped by 0 bases and J by 2 bases, with 15 bases between them. The CDR3 bases are TGTGCCAGCAGCGTAGGGCCCAGCGGGTCGGCCTACGAGCAGTACTTC. Its protein is CASSVGPSGSAYEQYF.

This chain joins TRBV6-5 and TRBJ2-3; 8 bases agree with TRBD2. V lost 4 bases to trimming and J lost 7 bases; unmatched junction nucleotides: 10. There are 15 residues in the CDR3. Germline CDR1 MNHEY, CDR2 SVGAGI. CDR3 sequence: CASSSFGGATYTQYF. CDR3 in DNA: TGTGCCAGCAGTTCCTTCGGGGGGGCCACGTATACGCAGTATTTT.

The rearrangement uses TRBV13 and TRBJ1-5; no reliable D call. There are 18 residues in the CDR3. The V gene lost 0 bases and the J gene lost 6 bases, with 21 bases spanning the gap. The germline V gene has CDR1 PRHDT and CDR2 FYEKMQ (reference sequence). CDR3 sequence reads: CASSLGVAPQALFQPQHF. DNA of the CDR3: TGTGCCAGCAGCTTAGGCGTGGCACCTCAGGCGTTGTTTCAGCCCCAGCATTTT. Looking up the rest from reference TRBV13 and TRBJ1-5 gives the full variable domain: AAGVIQSPRHLIKEKRETATLKCYPIPRHDTVYWYQQGPGQDPQFLISFYEKMQSDKGSIPDRFSAQQFSDYHSELNMSSLELGDSALYFCASSLGVAPQALFQPQHFGDGTRLSIL.

This clone appeared a single time. This sequence joins TRBV9 and TRBJ1-1; weak D call: TRBD1 (5 bases). There are 13 residues in the CDR3. Looked up from germline, CDR1 is SGDLS and CDR2 is YYNGEE. The V end was cut by 3 bases, the J end by 7 bases, with 13 bases between. The CDR3: CASSDSTGIEAFF. The CDR3 DNA reads as TGTGCCAGCAGCGACTCAACAGGAATTGAAGCTTTCTTT. Together with reference TRBV9 and TRBJ1-1, the CDR3 gives the full variable domain: DSGVTQTPKHLITATGQRVTLRCSPRSGDLSVYWYQQSLDQGLQFLIQYYNGEERAKGNILERFSAQQFPDLHSELNLSSLELGDSALYFCASSDSTGIEAFFGQGTRLTVV.

The chain couples TRBV6-1 to TRBJ1-2; tentative D call: TRBD1 (5 bases). The CDR3 loop spans 16 amino acids. Trimming stripped 2 bases from V and 1 base from J, with 14 bases between. Germline V CDR1 and CDR2: MNHNS, SASEGT. The DNA of the CDR3 is TGTGCCAGCAGTGAATTCAGTGGCAGGGTTAACTATGGCTACACCTTC. It specifies CASSEFSGRVNYGYTF.

This rearrangement joins TRBV6-6 to TRBJ1-1, with D hard to call. Per the germline V gene, CDR1 is MNHNY and CDR2 is SVGAGI (reference sequence). V gave up 6 bases and J gave up 8 bases, with 16 bases separating them. The CDR3 loop spans 13 amino acids. CDR3 loop: CASRPRGLGEAFF. The CDR3 DNA reads TGTGCCAGCAGGCCCCGCGGCCTCGGAGAAGCTTTCTTT.